The T cell receptor (beta chain) under discussion was sequenced for a study of Ad26.COV2.S vaccination and SARS-CoV-2 variants. TCRdb's copy holds only in-frame clones and misses some; the assay was immunoSEQ multiplex PCR. Among fewer than 600,000 clones listed, 89% were seen once. On this clone: What it recognizes is unknown.

Treatment defined: roughly 18 received Ad26.COV2.S at low or high dose, single or two shots; a few received placebo; per-sample allocation not given. The samples were gathered on day 63 after the first injection of vaccine or placebo. Boston supplied an adult donor aged 18-55 years. Vaccination employed an Ad26 vector expressing the Wuhan-strain SARS-CoV-2 spike. The length of the CDR3 is 16 residues. Germline CDR1 SGHRS, CDR2 YFSETQ. Trimming took off 0 bases at V and 1 base at J, with 11 bases between the two ends. General study points: Non-spike TCR breadth was similar in vaccine and placebo recipients.

The sample here was peripheral blood, taken in a trial of Ad26.COV2.S vaccine versus placebo. This receptor was identified in a person between 18 and 65 years old who received the Ad26.COV2.S COVID-19 vaccine or a placebo. The rearrangement joins TRBV5-1 to TRBJ1-3; D is uncertain. This chain's CDR3 is CASSLETIWSGNTIYF. CDR3 nucleotide sequence: TGCGCCAGCAGCTTGGAGACTATTTGGTCTGGAAACACCATATATTTT.